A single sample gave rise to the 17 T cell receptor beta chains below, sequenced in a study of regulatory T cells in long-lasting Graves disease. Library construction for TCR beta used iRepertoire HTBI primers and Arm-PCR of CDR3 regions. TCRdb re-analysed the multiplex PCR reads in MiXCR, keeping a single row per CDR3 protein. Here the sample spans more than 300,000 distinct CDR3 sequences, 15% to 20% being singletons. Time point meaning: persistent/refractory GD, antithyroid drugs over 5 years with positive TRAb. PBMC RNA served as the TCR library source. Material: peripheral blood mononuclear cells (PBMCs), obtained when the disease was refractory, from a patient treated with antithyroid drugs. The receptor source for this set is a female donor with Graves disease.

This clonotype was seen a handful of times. CDR3 sequence reads: CASRLGQFGELFF. Here the CDR3 DNA reads TGTGCCAGCAGGCTTGGACAGTTCGGGGAGCTGTTTTTT. This sequence joins TRBV6-1 and TRBJ2-2; TRBD1 is a possible D gene (6 bases). The CDR3 extends over 13 amino acids. V shed 6 bases and J shed 7 bases, with 12 bases lying between them. The germline V gene has CDR1 MNHNS and CDR2 SASEGT.

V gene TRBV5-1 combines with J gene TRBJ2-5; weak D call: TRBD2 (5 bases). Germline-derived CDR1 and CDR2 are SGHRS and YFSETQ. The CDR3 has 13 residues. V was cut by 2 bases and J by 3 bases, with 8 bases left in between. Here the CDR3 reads CASSFVGEETQYF. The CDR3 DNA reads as TGCGCCAGCAGCTTCGTCGGGGAAGAGACCCAGTACTTC.

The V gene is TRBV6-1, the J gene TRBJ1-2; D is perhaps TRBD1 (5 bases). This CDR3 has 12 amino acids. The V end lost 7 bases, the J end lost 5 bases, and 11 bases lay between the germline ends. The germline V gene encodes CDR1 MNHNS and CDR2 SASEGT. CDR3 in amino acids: CASIWGFYGYTF. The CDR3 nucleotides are TGTGCCAGCATATGGGGGTTTTATGGCTACACCTTC.

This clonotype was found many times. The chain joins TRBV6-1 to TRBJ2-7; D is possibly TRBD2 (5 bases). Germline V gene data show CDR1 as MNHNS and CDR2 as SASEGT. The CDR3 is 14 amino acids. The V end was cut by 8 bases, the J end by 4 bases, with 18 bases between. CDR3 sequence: CASHQGGRHYEQYF. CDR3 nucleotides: TGTGCCAGCCACCAAGGAGGCCGACATTACGAGCAGTACTTC.

This CDR3 reads CASSETGEWSYYGYTF. The CDR3, as DNA: TGTGCCAGTAGTGAGACAGGGGAATGGTCTTACTATGGCTACACCTTC. The chain employs TRBV19 and TRBJ1-2, with 8 bases lining up with TRBD1. Germline V gene sequence: CDR1 LNHDA, CDR2 SQIVND (reference sequence). With V trimmed by 5 bases and J by 3 bases, 11 bases remained unmatched. CDR3 length: 16 residues.

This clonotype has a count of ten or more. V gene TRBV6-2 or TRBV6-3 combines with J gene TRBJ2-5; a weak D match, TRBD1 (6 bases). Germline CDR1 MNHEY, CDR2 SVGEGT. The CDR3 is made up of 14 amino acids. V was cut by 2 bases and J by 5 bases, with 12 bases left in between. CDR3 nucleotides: TGTGCCAGCAGTTACGGGGGCAGGGTGGAGACCCAGTACTTC. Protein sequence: CASSYGGRVETQYF.

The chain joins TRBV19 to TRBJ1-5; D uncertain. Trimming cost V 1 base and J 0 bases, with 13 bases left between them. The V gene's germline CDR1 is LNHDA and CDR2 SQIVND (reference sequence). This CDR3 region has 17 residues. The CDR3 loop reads CASSIGVTRYSNQPQHF. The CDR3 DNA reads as TGTGCCAGTAGTATAGGGGTGACACGTTATAGCAATCAGCCCCAGCATTTT.

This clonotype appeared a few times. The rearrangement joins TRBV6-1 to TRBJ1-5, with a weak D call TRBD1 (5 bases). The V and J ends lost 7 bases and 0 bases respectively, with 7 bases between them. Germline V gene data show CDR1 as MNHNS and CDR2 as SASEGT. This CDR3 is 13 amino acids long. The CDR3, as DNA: TGTGCCAGCACTACAGGTAGCAATCAGCCCCAGCATTTT. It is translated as CASTTGSNQPQHF.

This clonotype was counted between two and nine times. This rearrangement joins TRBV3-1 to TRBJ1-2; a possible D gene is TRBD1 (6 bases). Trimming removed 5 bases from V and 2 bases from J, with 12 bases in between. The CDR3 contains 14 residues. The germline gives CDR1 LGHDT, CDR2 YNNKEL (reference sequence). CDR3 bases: TGTGCCAGCAGCGCCCTAGGGGGGAACTATGGCTACACCTTC. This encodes CASSALGGNYGYTF.

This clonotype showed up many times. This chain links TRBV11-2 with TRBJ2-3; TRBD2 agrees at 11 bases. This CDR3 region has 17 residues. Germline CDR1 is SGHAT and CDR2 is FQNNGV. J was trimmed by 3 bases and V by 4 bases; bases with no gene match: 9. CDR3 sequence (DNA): TGTGCCAGCAGCTCCCACTTGACTAGCGGGATTACAGATACGCAGTATTTT. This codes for CASSSHLTSGITDTQYF.

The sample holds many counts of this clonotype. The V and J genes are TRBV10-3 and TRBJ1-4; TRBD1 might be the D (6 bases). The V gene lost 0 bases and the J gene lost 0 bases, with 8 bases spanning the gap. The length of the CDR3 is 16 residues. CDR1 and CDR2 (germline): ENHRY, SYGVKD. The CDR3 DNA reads TGTGCCATCAGTGAGTCCAGACAGGCAACTAATGAAAAACTGTTTTTT. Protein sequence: CAISESRQATNEKLFF.

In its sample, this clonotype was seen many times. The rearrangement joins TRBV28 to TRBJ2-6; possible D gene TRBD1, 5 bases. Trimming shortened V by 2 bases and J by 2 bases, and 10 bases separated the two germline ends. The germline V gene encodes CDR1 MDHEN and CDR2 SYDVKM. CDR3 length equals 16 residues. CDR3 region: CASSLGRGAGANVLTF. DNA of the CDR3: TGTGCCAGCAGTTTAGGAAGGGGCGCTGGGGCCAACGTCCTGACTTTC.

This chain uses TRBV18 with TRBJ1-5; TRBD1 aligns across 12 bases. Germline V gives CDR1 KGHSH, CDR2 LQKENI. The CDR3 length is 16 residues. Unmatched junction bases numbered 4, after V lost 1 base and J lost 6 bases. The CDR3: CASSPRGGQGAQPQHF. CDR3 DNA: TGTGCCAGCTCACCACGGGGGGGACAGGGGGCTCAGCCCCAGCATTTT.

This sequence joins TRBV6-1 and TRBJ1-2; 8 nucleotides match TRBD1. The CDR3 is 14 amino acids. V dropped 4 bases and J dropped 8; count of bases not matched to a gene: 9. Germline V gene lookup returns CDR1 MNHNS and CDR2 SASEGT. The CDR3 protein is CASSVDRGPTGYTF. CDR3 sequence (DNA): TGTGCCAGCAGTGTTGACAGGGGCCCGACGGGCTACACCTTC.

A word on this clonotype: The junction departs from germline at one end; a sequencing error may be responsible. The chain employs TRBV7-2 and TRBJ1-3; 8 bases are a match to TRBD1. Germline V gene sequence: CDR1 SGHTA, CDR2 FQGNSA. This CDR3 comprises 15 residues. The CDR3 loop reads CASSFKTGGGNIIYF. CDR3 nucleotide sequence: TGTGCCAGCAGCTTTAAAACAGGGGGTGGAAACATCATATATTTT.

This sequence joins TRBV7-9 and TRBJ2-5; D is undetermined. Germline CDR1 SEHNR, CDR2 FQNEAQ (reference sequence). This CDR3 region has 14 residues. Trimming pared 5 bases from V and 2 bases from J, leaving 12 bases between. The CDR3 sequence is CASSLSYLQETQYF. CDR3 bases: TGTGCCAGCAGCCTTAGCTACCTACAAGAGACCCAGTACTTC.

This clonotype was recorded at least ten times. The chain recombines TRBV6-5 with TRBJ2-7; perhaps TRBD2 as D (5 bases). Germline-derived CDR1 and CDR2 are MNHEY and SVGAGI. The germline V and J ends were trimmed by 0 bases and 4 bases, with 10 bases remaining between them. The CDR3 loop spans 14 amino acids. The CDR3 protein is CASSYSDYRYEQYF. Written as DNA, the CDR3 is TGTGCCAGCAGTTACTCTGACTACCGATACGAGCAGTACTTC.